This TCR beta chain emerged from a study of shared T cell receptors in the human thymus. This clone was observed once. TCRdb keeps only in-frame clones here, not all; method: immunoSEQ multiplex PCR. The table lists hundreds of thousands of clones, around nine tenths of them singletons. With V trimmed by 6 bases and J by 1 base, 8 bases remained unmatched. Germline V CDR1 and CDR2: LNHDA, SQIVND (reference sequence). CDR3 length: 16 residues. The sample also formed part of further work on human thymus T cells. As that study records: Corrective surgery for congenital heart defects was being performed on the healthy Finnish infants who were the donors. Resections from corrective heart surgery provided thymus tissue.

Sequenced material: thymocytes. The sequence was collected from a boy in the first two years of life with a congenital heart defect. The chain uses TRBV19 and TRBJ1-1; 10 bases are a match to TRBD1. CDR3 residues: CASSPGQGRGNTEAFF. The CDR3 DNA is TGTGCCAGTAGCCCGGGACAGGGGAGGGGGAACACTGAAGCTTTCTTT.